This is a list of T cell receptor beta chains from one sample in a study of cytomegalovirus exposure and HLA in healthy donors. Here immunoSEQ multiplex PCR was the method, and the copy in TCRdb shows in-frame clones only, minus some. The table includes 74,000 or so clones, over 70% detected once. Sequenced material: PBMCs. The receptor set was obtained from a woman aged 40-49 years in good health and CMV-seronegative. The CDR3 runs from the conserved cysteine through the conserved F or W. The order of the fields is J gene, V gene, CDR3 protein.

TRBJ2-3 TRBV2 CASKGLQETQYF
TRBJ1-1 TRBV2 CASSSYRGMNTEAFF
TRBJ2-7 TRBV6-5 CATKIAGATYEQYF
TRBJ2-1 TRBV7-3 CASRLTVDPYNEQFF
TRBJ2-5 TRBV5-6 CASSETGALKTQYF
TRBJ2-7 TRBV7-2 CASSPTRLAGGREQYF
TRBJ2-7 TRBV4-2 CASSPGTMSSYEQYF
TRBJ1-5 TRBV11-2 CASSPLVDYQPQHF
TRBJ2-7 TRBV27 CASSLVGASNSYEQYF
TRBJ1-1 TRBV7-9 CASSLETHTEAFF
TRBJ1-2 TRBV28 CASSSPQGANYGYTF
TRBJ2-1 TRBV5-8 CASSATGYSYNEQFF
TRBJ1-6 TRBV11-2 CASSPRTGGRFDSPLHF
TRBJ1-5 TRBV30 CAWSVGGTQHF
TRBJ2-7 TRBV6-1 CASAGTGGIEQYF
TRBJ1-5 TRBV10-3 CAISDPQRSQPQHF
TRBJ1-5 TRBV5-1 CASSADSGNQPQHF
TRBJ2-2 TRBV10-2 CASTSRGTGELFF
TRBJ1-6 TRBV4-2 CASSLGGQNNSPLHF
TRBJ1-1 TRBV11-1 CASSSYGDTEAFF
TRBJ2-1 TRBV7-9 CASSQALEQFF
TRBJ1-5 TRBV7-8 CASSLDGGAEQPQHF
TRBJ1-5 TRBV7-2 CASSGGFERNQPQHF
TRBJ2-1 TRBV19 CASSSGGPWNEQFF
TRBJ2-2 TRBV11-2 CASSSTPSTSGSTTGELFF
TRBJ2-4 TRBV30 CAWSPDIRSIQYF
TRBJ1-4 TRBV28 CASSSQTGGDEKLFF
TRBJ1-2 TRBV11-2 CASSPPLLGYTF